These 2 T cell receptor beta chains originate from one sample sequenced in a study of blood T cell repertoires in COVID-19. Only in-frame clones appear in the TCRdb table, and some are missing; sequencing was by immunoSEQ multiplex PCR. The sample lists under 65,000 clones, almost 80% seen once, with approximately 5.3% in the top ten. The sample was PBMCs or T cells enriched from blood (not recorded which). These receptors originate from a woman in her forties or fifties with acute COVID-19.

This rearrangement joins TRBV5-8 to TRBJ2-4; weak D call: TRBD1 (6 bases). Germline CDR1 reads SGHTS; CDR2 reads YDEGEE. CDR3 size: 13 residues. V gave up 3 bases and J gave up 5 bases, with 9 bases separating them. The CDR3 loop reads CASSSPGENIQYF. CDR3 sequence (DNA): TGTGCCAGCAGCTCCCCAGGGGAAAACATTCAGTACTTC.

V gene TRBV19 combines with J gene TRBJ1-6; tentative D call: TRBD1 (6 bases). Germline values: CDR1 LNHDA, CDR2 SQIVND (reference sequence). Trimming removed 10 bases from V and 0 bases from J, with 16 bases in between. The CDR3 totals 16 residues. CDR3 in amino acids: CATRGLMSSYNSPLHF. DNA of the CDR3: TGTGCCACCAGGGGCCTCATGAGCTCCTATAATTCACCCCTCCACTTT.